This note documents a single T cell receptor (beta chain) sequence. The sample belongs to a study of cytotoxic CD8 clonotypes in ibrutinib-treated CLL. Assay: immunoSEQ multiplex PCR; the TCRdb copy retains only in-frame clones and omits some. The sample includes about 270,000 clones, around 76% of them seen just once. The material was PBMCs, obtained at disease progression, from a patient treated with ibrutinib. This TCR derives from a human donor with chronic lymphocytic leukemia.

DNA of the CDR3: TGTGCCAGCAGGGATCCCAGGAACACTGAAGCTTTCTTT. Translation: CASRDPRNTEAFF. V usage is TRBV9 and J usage is TRBJ1-1; D is uncertain. The CDR3 loop spans 13 amino acids. The V end was cut by 5 bases, the J end by 1 base, with 9 bases between. The germline CDR1 and CDR2 sequences are SGDLS and YYNGEE.